The 30 T cell receptor beta chains reported below all come from one sample, sequenced in a study of cytomegalovirus exposure and HLA in healthy donors. The PCR made use of 60 Vbeta and 13 Jbeta primers. Only in-frame clones appear in the TCRdb table, and some are missing; sequencing was by immunoSEQ multiplex PCR. The sample yields about 160,000 clones, roughly 80% seen once. Sequenced input: PBMCs. Receptor source: a male donor in good health and CMV-seronegative.

The CDR3 nucleotides are TGTGCCAGCAGCTTAGTAATCCCCGGGGATACGCAGTATTTT. Encoded protein: CASSLVIPGDTQYF. This rearrangement joins TRBV7-2 to TRBJ2-3, with D unresolved. The CDR3 is 14 residues long. Germline assignment: CDR1 SGHTA and CDR2 FQGNSA. V lost 1 base and J lost 6, with 11 bases in between.

The J gene is TRBJ2-2, the V gene TRBV27; D is uncertain. The CDR3 spans 15 residues. The germline V and J ends were trimmed by 3 bases and 4 bases, with 12 bases remaining between them. Germline loops: CDR1 MNHEY, CDR2 SMNVEV (reference sequence). The CDR3 sequence: CASSLELHATGELFF. The CDR3 nucleotides are TGTGCCAGCAGTTTGGAGTTGCACGCCACCGGGGAGCTGTTTTTT.

The chain couples TRBV7-2 to TRBJ2-5; D remains unclear. The CDR3 runs to 14 residues. The V gene lost 1 base and the J gene lost 1 base, with 7 bases spanning the gap. CDR1 and CDR2 (germline): SGHTA, FQGNSA. As DNA, the CDR3 is TGTGCCAGCAGCTTAGATTCGGTCCAAGAGACCCAGTACTTC. This encodes CASSLDSVQETQYF.

J is TRBJ2-5 and V is TRBV5-4; 8 bases line up with TRBD2. After removal of 2 bases from V and 3 bases from J, the junction contained 0 bases not matched to a gene. There are 13 residues in the CDR3. Germline CDR1 SGHNT, CDR2 YYREEE (reference sequence). The CDR3 DNA follows: TGTGCCAGCAGCTTCGGGGGGGAAGAGACCCAGTACTTC. It is translated as CASSFGGEETQYF.

This clone was observed a handful of times. The V and J genes are TRBV6-1 and TRBJ1-1; no clear D gene. V was pared by 1 base and J by 5 bases, with 11 bases between. CDR3 length: 14 residues. Germline CDR1 and CDR2: MNHNS and SASEGT. The CDR3 DNA reads TGTGCCAGCAGTGAAGGCGGGCGGTGGACTGAAGCTTTCTTT. The encoded protein is CASSEGGRWTEAFF.

The J gene is TRBJ2-7, the V gene TRBV28, with no clear D. Germline V CDR1 and CDR2: MDHEN, SYDVKM. Trimming stripped 3 bases from V and 1 base from J, with 7 bases between. This CDR3 is built from 13 residues. CDR3 sequence: CASSFWQSYEQYF. The CDR3 bases are TGTGCCAGCAGTTTTTGGCAATCCTACGAGCAGTACTTC. Using reference TRBV28 and TRBJ2-7 for the parts outside the CDR3, the full variable domain is DVKVTQSSRYLVKRTGEKVFLECVQDMDHENMFWYRQDPGLGLRLIYFSYDVKMKEKGDIPEGYSVSREKKERFSLILESASTNQTSMYLCASSFWQSYEQYFGPGTRLTVT.

This sequence joins TRBV13 and TRBJ2-7; D not resolved. This CDR3 contains 13 residues. Germline values: CDR1 PRHDT, CDR2 FYEKMQ (reference sequence). V lost 3 bases and J lost 2, with 8 bases in between. CDR3 in DNA: TGTGCCAGCAGCTTTGGGCCAACCTACGAGCAGTACTTC. Translation gives CASSFGPTYEQYF.

This clone appeared a single time. The chain employs TRBV6-6 and TRBJ2-1; 7 nucleotides line up with TRBD2. V trimming: 2 bases; J trimming: 5 bases; junction bases outside the gene matches: 3. CDR1 and CDR2 from the germline V gene are MNHNY and SVGAGI (reference sequence). The CDR3 has 14 residues. Here the CDR3 reads CASSYPGGNNEQFF. DNA for the CDR3: TGTGCCAGCAGTTACCCGGGAGGAAACAATGAGCAGTTCTTC.

The chain has TRBV28 and TRBJ2-5; D is possibly TRBD1 (6 bases). With the DNA end fitting TRBJ2-7 better, the J assignment may be wrong. This CDR3 is built from 16 residues. The V gene's germline CDR1 is MDHEN and CDR2 SYDVKM. The CDR3 reads CASSVYQGRSLHEQYF. The CDR3 DNA reads TGTGCCAGCAGTGTTTATCAGGGGCGGTCCTTACACGAGCAGTACTTC.

The rearrangement joins TRBV6-1 to TRBJ2-5; D is perhaps TRBD2 (5 bases). The germline CDR1 and CDR2 sequences are MNHNS and SASEGT. V dropped 1 base and J dropped 1 base, with 16 bases sitting between them. This CDR3 has 17 residues. The CDR3 here is CASSEGQNYGGQETQYF. DNA for the CDR3: TGTGCCAGCAGTGAAGGCCAAAATTACGGAGGCCAAGAGACCCAGTACTTC.

The V and J genes are TRBV7-3 and TRBJ2-2; tentative D call: TRBD2 (6 bases). Trimming stripped 4 bases from V and 6 bases from J, with 18 bases between. Germline CDR1 and CDR2: SGHTA and FQGTGA. The CDR3 length is 16 residues. The CDR3 DNA reads TGTGCCAGCAGCTCCGGGGCGGGGTCGTTGGCCGGGGAGCTGTTTTTT. Amino acid sequence: CASSSGAGSLAGELFF. Drawing the rest from reference TRBV7-3 and TRBJ2-2, the complete variable domain is GAGVSQTPSNKVTEKGKYVELRCDPISGHTALYWYRQSLGQGPEFLIYFQGTGAADDSGLPNDRFFAVRPEGSVSTLKIQRTERGDSAVYLCASSSGAGSLAGELFFGEGSRLTVL.

The chain combines TRBV7-2 with TRBJ2-7, with 7 bases aligning to TRBD1. The CDR3 is 16 amino acids. Germline V gene data show CDR1 as SGHTA and CDR2 as FQGNSA. With 3 bases clipped from V and 3 bases from J, the junction kept 11 bases outside the gene matches. CDR3 loop: CASSFLILRDSYEQYF. CDR3 nucleotide sequence: TGTGCCAGCAGCTTCTTAATACTCCGGGACAGCTACGAGCAGTACTTC.

The chain uses TRBV2 and TRBJ1-3, with TRBD1 matching 7 bases. CDR3 size: 15 residues. V shed 1 base, J shed 2 bases, and the junction held 2 bases outside the gene matches. Germline V CDR1 and CDR2: SNHLY, FYNNEI. CDR3 amino acids: CASSEEQGTGNTIYF. In nucleotides, the CDR3 is TGTGCCAGCAGTGAAGAACAGGGGACTGGAAACACCATATATTTT. The full variable domain, with the rest looked up from reference TRBV2 and TRBJ1-3, is EPEVTQTPSHQVTQMGQEVILRCVPISNHLYFYWYRQILGQKVEFLVSFYNNEISEKSEIFDDQFSVERPDGSNFTLKIRSTKLEDSAMYFCASSEEQGTGNTIYFGEGSWLTVV.

This chain joins TRBV28 and TRBJ2-7; weak D call: TRBD2 (7 bases). From germline, CDR1 is MDHEN and CDR2 SYDVKM. V lost 8 bases, J lost 4 bases, and 18 bases lay in between. The CDR3 extends over 14 amino acids. The CDR3 DNA reads as TGTGCCAGCTGCCGACCGGGGGGCATTTACGAGCAGTACTTC. Translated: CASCRPGGIYEQYF. The variable domain in full, with the rest retrieved from reference TRBV28 and TRBJ2-7, is DVKVTQSSRYLVKRTGEKVFLECVQDMDHENMFWYRQDPGLGLRLIYFSYDVKMKEKGDIPEGYSVSREKKERFSLILESASTNQTSMYLCASCRPGGIYEQYFGPGTRLTVT.

This chain joins TRBV15 and TRBJ1-1, with 7 bases aligning to TRBD1. Germline CDR1 and CDR2: LNHNV and YYDKDF (reference sequence). Germline trimming cut 9 bases from V and 8 bases from J; bases unmatched to any gene: 12. CDR3 length: 13 amino acids. This CDR3 reads CATTGQYRDEAFF. The CDR3 nucleotides are TGTGCCACGACGGGACAGTACCGAGACGAAGCTTTCTTT. Supplemented by reference TRBV15 and TRBJ1-1, the full variable domain reads DAMVIQNPRYQVTQFGKPVTLSCSQTLNHNVMYWYQQKSSQAPKLLFHYYDKDFNNEADTPDNFQSRRPNTSFCFLDIRSPGLGDTAMYLCATTGQYRDEAFFGQGTRLTVV.

This rearrangement joins TRBV7-9 to TRBJ2-2; TRBD1 is a possible D gene (6 bases). The V gene's germline CDR1 is SEHNR and CDR2 FQNEAQ (reference sequence). CDR3 length: 15 amino acids. Deletions cut 2 bases from V and 7 bases from J, with 14 bases between. This CDR3 reads CASSLRIGDNGELFF. CDR3 coding DNA: TGTGCCAGCAGCTTACGGATAGGGGACAACGGGGAGCTGTTTTTT.

The rearrangement links TRBV19 to TRBJ2-7; 13 nucleotides align to TRBD2. Germline-derived CDR1 and CDR2 are LNHDA and SQIVND (reference sequence). V was clipped by 3 bases and J by 2 bases; unmatched bases: 1. This CDR3 region has 15 residues. CDR3 residues: CASSMGTSGAYEQYF. The CDR3, as DNA: TGTGCCAGTAGTATGGGGACTAGCGGGGCCTACGAGCAGTACTTC.

This clone was seen more than once but under ten times. The V gene is TRBV14, the J gene TRBJ2-7, with D unclear. The CDR3 is 11 amino acids. Germline lookup yields CDR1 SGHDN and CDR2 FVKESK. Trimming cost V 3 bases and J 4 bases, with 4 bases left between them. The CDR3 region has the DNA TGTGCCAGCAGCCACGGTTACGAGCAGTACTTC. It specifies CASSHGYEQYF.

The chain joins TRBV4-3 to TRBJ2-7, with D possibly being TRBD2 (6 bases). Germline CDR1 is LGHNA and CDR2 is YSLEER. The CDR3 is 15 amino acids. Trimming removed 0 bases from V and 4 bases from J, with 13 bases in between. The chain's CDR3 is CASSQDLGAGYEQYF. The CDR3 coding sequence is TGCGCCAGCAGCCAAGATCTAGGGGCGGGGTACGAGCAGTACTTC.

The chain carries TRBV27 and TRBJ1-2; 8 bases fit TRBD1. Germline V gives CDR1 MNHEY, CDR2 SMNVEV (reference sequence). The CDR3 is made up of 13 amino acids. V trimming: 7 bases; J trimming: 8 bases; junction bases outside the gene matches: 9. The CDR3 sequence is CASKFGQGDGYTF. The CDR3 DNA reads as TGTGCCAGCAAGTTCGGACAGGGAGACGGCTACACCTTC.

The CDR3 here is CASSFANRGLNEQYF. The CDR3 DNA follows: TGCGCCAGCAGCTTTGCAAACAGGGGGCTCAACGAGCAGTACTTC. This chain links TRBV5-1 with TRBJ2-7, with 9 bases that match TRBD1. The V and J ends lost 2 bases and 5 bases, in that order; junction bases with no gene match: 8. The CDR3 has 15 residues. Germline values: CDR1 SGHRS, CDR2 YFSETQ.

J is TRBJ1-6 and V is TRBV7-9; TRBD1 matches 9 bases. The junction had 3 bases not matched to a gene; V was cut back by 5 bases and J by 7 bases. This CDR3 has 14 amino acids. Germline CDR1 SEHNR, CDR2 FQNEAQ (reference sequence). In DNA form, the CDR3 reads TGTGCCAGCAGCAAGACAGGGGGAAATTCACCCCTCCACTTT. Its translation: CASSKTGGNSPLHF.

The rearrangement links TRBV27 to TRBJ2-7; 7 nucleotides match TRBD1. The V gene's germline CDR1 is MNHEY and CDR2 SMNVEV (reference sequence). This CDR3 region has 15 residues. J gave up 3 bases and V 1 base, and 6 bases lay outside the gene matches. CDR3 amino acids: CASSLFRGSYYEQYF. Here the CDR3 DNA reads TGTGCCAGCAGTTTATTCAGGGGGTCATACTACGAGCAGTACTTC.

This clone was detected a few times. This sequence joins TRBV7-2 and TRBJ1-2; D uncertain. V was clipped by 3 bases and J by 5 bases, with 10 bases between them. Germline values: CDR1 SGHTA, CDR2 FQGNSA. CDR3 length equals 13 residues. CDR3 amino acids: CASSLAEPYGYTF. CDR3 in DNA: TGTGCCAGCAGCTTGGCGGAGCCGTATGGCTACACCTTC.

The CDR3 nucleotides read TGTGCCAGCAGCCCCAGCGGGGGAGACTTACTAAGCAATCAGCCCCAGCATTTT. Encoded protein: CASSPSGGDLLSNQPQHF. This chain links TRBV7-9 with TRBJ1-5; D perhaps matches TRBD1 (5 bases). Germline V gives CDR1 SEHNR, CDR2 FQNEAQ (reference sequence). The germline V and J ends were trimmed by 5 bases and 1 base, with 21 bases remaining between them. This CDR3 has 18 amino acids.

This chain joins TRBV5-6 and TRBJ2-7, with D possibly TRBD1 on 5 matching bases. The CDR3 contains 14 residues. The V and J ends lost 4 bases and 2 bases respectively, with 13 bases between them. Germline V gene lookup returns CDR1 SGHDT and CDR2 YYEEEE. The CDR3 sequence: CASSASPTAYEQYF. CDR3 sequence (DNA): TGTGCCAGCAGCGCTTCCCCGACAGCCTACGAGCAGTACTTC. The complete variable domain, with remaining parts taken from reference TRBV5-6 and TRBJ2-7, reads DAGVTQSPTHLIKTRGQQVTLRCSPKSGHDTVSWYQQALGQGPQFIFQYYEEEERQRGNFPDRFSGHQFPNYSSELNVNALLLGDSALYLCASSASPTAYEQYFGPGTRLTVT.

The V gene is TRBV5-5, the J gene TRBJ2-7; TRBD1 agrees at 7 bases. CDR1 is SGHKS, CDR2 YYEKEE, per germline (reference sequence). This CDR3 is built from 16 residues. The V and J ends lost 4 bases and 0 bases, in that order; junction bases with no gene match: 10. The CDR3 DNA follows: TGTGCCAGCAGCACCTCGACAGGGAAGGTCTCCTACGAGCAGTACTTC. Protein sequence: CASSTSTGKVSYEQYF.

V and J are TRBV7-9 and TRBJ2-2; 9 bases are a match to TRBD1. Germline V gives CDR1 SEHNR, CDR2 FQNEAQ (reference sequence). The CDR3 spans 16 residues. The V segment lost 2 bases and the J segment 3 bases; nucleotides outside the gene matches: 4. The CDR3 sequence: CASSLIGTGHTGELFF. The CDR3 DNA reads TGTGCCAGCAGCTTAATAGGGACAGGGCACACCGGGGAGCTGTTTTTT.

The chain combines TRBV5-4 with TRBJ1-1, with a possible D match to TRBD1 (5 bases). CDR1 is SGHNT, CDR2 YYREEE, per germline (reference sequence). The V end lost 2 bases, the J end lost 1 base, and 9 bases lay between the germline ends. There are 14 residues in the CDR3. The CDR3: CASSFVGQNTEAFF. The DNA of the CDR3 is TGTGCCAGCAGCTTCGTCGGACAGAACACTGAAGCTTTCTTT. Full variable domain (remainder filled in from reference TRBV5-4 and TRBJ1-1): ETGVTQSPTHLIKTRGQQVTLRCSSQSGHNTVSWYQQALGQGPQFIFQYYREEENGRGNFPPRFSGLQFPNYSSELNVNALELDDSALYLCASSFVGQNTEAFFGQGTRLTVV.

The chain recombines TRBV10-3 with TRBJ2-3; 10 bases fit TRBD1. Losses at the gene ends were 8 bases for V and 3 bases for J; bases not matched to a gene: 5. The CDR3 length is 14 residues. Germline V gives CDR1 ENHRY, CDR2 SYGVKD. This CDR3 reads CAIAAGQGTDTQYF. In nucleotides, the CDR3 is TGTGCCATCGCTGCGGGACAGGGGACAGATACGCAGTATTTT.